This TCR beta chain was sequenced for a study of CD8 T cells in ankylosing spondylitis. A word on this clonotype: Its antigen is unknown.

V lost 3 bases and J lost 1, with 13 bases in between. Germline values: CDR1 SGHRS, CDR2 YFSETQ. There are 16 residues in the CDR3. TCRdb redid the calling of the 5' RACE reads with MiXCR, one entry per CDR3 protein. The data show about 340,000 distinct CDR3 sequences, with about 15% seen just once and less than 1.1% held by the top ten. Findings and limits, study-wide: A motif in TCR beta, a set of fewer than ten highly homologous variants, appeared characteristic of ankylosing spondylitis blood.

The specimen was blood, either unsorted or a sorted T cell fraction (not recorded which). The chain uses TRBV5-1 and TRBJ2-2; D is perhaps TRBD1 or TRBD2 (5 bases each). The TCR comes from a male donor with ankylosing spondylitis or in good health (not recorded which). Here the CDR3 reads CASSSSGTRNTGELFF. In nucleotides, the CDR3 is TGCGCCAGCAGCTCGTCCGGGACGAGGAACACCGGGGAGCTGTTTTTT. The entire variable domain, with the rest obtained from reference TRBV5-1 and TRBJ2-2, is as follows: KAGVTQTPRYLIKTRGQQVTLSCSPISGHRSVSWYQQTPGQGLQFLFEYFSETQRNKGNFPGRFSGRQFSNSRSEMNVSTLELGDSALYLCASSSSGTRNTGELFFGEGSRLTVL.